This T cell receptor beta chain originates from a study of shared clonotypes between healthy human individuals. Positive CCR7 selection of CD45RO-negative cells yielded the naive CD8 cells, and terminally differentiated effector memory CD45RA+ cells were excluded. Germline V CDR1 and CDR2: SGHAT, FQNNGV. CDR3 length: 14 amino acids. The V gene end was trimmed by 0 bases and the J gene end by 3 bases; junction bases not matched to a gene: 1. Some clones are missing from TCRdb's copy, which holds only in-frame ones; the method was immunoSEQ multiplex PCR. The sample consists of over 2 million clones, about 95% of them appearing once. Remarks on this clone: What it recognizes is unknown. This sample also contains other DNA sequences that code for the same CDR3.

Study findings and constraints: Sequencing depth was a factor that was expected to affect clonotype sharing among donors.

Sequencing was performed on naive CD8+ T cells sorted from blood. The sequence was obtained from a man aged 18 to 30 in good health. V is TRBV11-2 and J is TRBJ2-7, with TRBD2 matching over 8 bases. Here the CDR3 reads CASSLDRGGYEQYF. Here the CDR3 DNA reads TGTGCCAGCAGCTTAGATCGGGGGGGCTACGAGCAGTACTTC. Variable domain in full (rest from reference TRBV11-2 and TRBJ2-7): EAGVAQSPRYKIIEKRQSVAFWCNPISGHATLYWYQQILGQGPKLLIQFQNNGVVDDSQLPKDRFSAERLKGVDSTLKIQPAKLEDSAVYLCASSLDRGGYEQYFGPGTRLTVT.